These 22 T cell receptor beta chains were sequenced from one sample in a study of shared clonotypes between healthy human individuals. Sequencing used immunoSEQ multiplex PCR; TCRdb keeps in-frame clones, though not all of them. Among millions of clones listed, 85% to 95% were seen once. Material for sequencing was naive CD4+ T cells sorted from blood. Specified subset: CD45RA+ positively selected. The receptors were sampled from a man aged 18-30 years in good health.

The chain carries TRBV30 and TRBJ2-3; 7 bases map to TRBD2. CDR1 and CDR2 (germline): GTSNPN, SVGIG (reference sequence). This CDR3 comprises 12 residues. The chain's CDR3 is CAYSGSTDTQYF. In DNA form, the CDR3 reads TGTGCTTATAGCGGGAGCACAGATACGCAGTATTTT.

This chain links TRBV5-6 with TRBJ2-5, with 10 bases fitting TRBD1. The CDR3 is made up of 14 amino acids. V shed 4 bases, J shed 2 bases, and the junction held 2 bases outside the gene matches. Germline lookup yields CDR1 SGHDT and CDR2 YYEEEE. The CDR3 nucleotides read TGTGCCAGCAGCGGGACAGGGGATCAAGAGACCCAGTACTTC. Protein sequence: CASSGTGDQETQYF. The whole variable domain, remainder taken from reference TRBV5-6 and TRBJ2-5, is DAGVTQSPTHLIKTRGQQVTLRCSPKSGHDTVSWYQQALGQGPQFIFQYYEEEERQRGNFPDRFSGHQFPNYSSELNVNALLLGDSALYLCASSGTGDQETQYFGPGTRLLVL.

This chain connects TRBV5-6 to TRBJ2-3; unclear D gene. Trimming pared 1 base from V and 2 bases from J, leaving 11 bases between. This CDR3 region has 15 residues. Germline loops: CDR1 SGHDT, CDR2 YYEEEE. The CDR3 here is CASSLPMGYTDTQYF. CDR3 coding DNA: TGTGCCAGCAGCTTGCCCATGGGGTACACAGATACGCAGTATTTT.

The rearrangement joins TRBV5-5 to TRBJ2-7; 7 bases are shared with TRBD1. Trimming took 0 bases from V and 5 from J; bases not matched to a gene: 17. There are 18 residues in the CDR3. Germline values: CDR1 SGHKS, CDR2 YYEKEE (reference sequence). This CDR3 is CASSLAPGGPSTPDEQYF. As DNA, the CDR3 is TGTGCCAGCAGCTTGGCGCCAGGGGGACCTTCCACACCCGACGAGCAGTACTTC.

This sequence joins TRBV6-6 and TRBJ2-5; TRBD2 is a possible D gene (5 bases). The CDR3 totals 15 residues. The germline V and J ends were trimmed by 6 bases and 4 bases, with 18 bases remaining between them. CDR1 is MNHNY and CDR2 is SVGAGI in the germline V gene (reference sequence). CDR3 in DNA: TGTGCCAGCAGCCAATCTTTAGGACTGGGAGAGACCCAGTACTTC. This translates into CASSQSLGLGETQYF.

The chain has TRBV29-1 and TRBJ2-5; 9 positions agree with TRBD2. The J call may be mistaken, given a closer DNA end match to TRBJ2-7. The CDR3 spans 13 residues. Germline V gene data show CDR1 as SQVTM and CDR2 as ANQGSEA. CDR3 region: CSVASGAGYEQYF. The DNA of the CDR3 is TGCAGCGTTGCTAGCGGGGCTGGGTACGAGCAGTACTTC.

Concerning this clone: The same CDR3 also results from other DNA sequences found in this sample. The chain couples TRBV18 to TRBJ1-4; 7 bases align to TRBD1. The CDR3 loop spans 15 amino acids. V was pared by 3 bases and J by 0 bases, with 1 base of the junction left unmatched. In germline, CDR1 is KGHSH, CDR2 LQKENI. In nucleotides, the CDR3 is TGTGCCAGCTCACCCCAGGGGGCAACTAATGAAAAACTGTTTTTT. It specifies CASSPQGATNEKLFF.

The chain links TRBV6-5 to TRBJ2-3; D is undetermined. Germline V lookup: CDR1 MNHEY, CDR2 SVGAGI. Trimming took off 6 bases at V and 0 bases at J, with 10 bases between the two ends. The CDR3 runs to 14 residues. CDR3 nucleotides: TGTGCCAGCAGATATAGCAGGAGCACAGATACGCAGTATTTT. It translates to CASRYSRSTDTQYF.

The chain employs TRBV6-5 and TRBJ2-5, with 7 bases fitting TRBD1. Trimming took 5 bases from V and 5 from J; bases not matched to a gene: 5. The germline V gene encodes CDR1 MNHEY and CDR2 SVGAGI. The CDR3 length is 13 residues. The DNA of the CDR3 is TGTGCCAGCAGTCGACAGGGCCAGGAGACCCAGTACTTC. The encoded protein is CASSRQGQETQYF.

Only one count was recorded for this clone. The chain carries TRBV25-1 and TRBJ1-5, with a weak D call TRBD1 (5 bases). Germline V gene sequence: CDR1 MGHDK, CDR2 SYGVNS. The CDR3 loop spans 14 amino acids. V gave up 2 bases and J gave up 4 bases, with 9 bases separating them. The CDR3 bases are TGTGCCAGCAGTGAAGGGGGTGGGAATCAGCCCCAGCATTTT. Protein sequence: CASSEGGGNQPQHF.

V is TRBV29-1 and J is TRBJ2-7, with 7 positions matching TRBD2. Germline V gene data show CDR1 as SQVTM and CDR2 as ANQGSEA. V lost 5 bases and J lost 7; bases outside the gene matches: 14. The CDR3 is made up of 14 amino acids. As DNA, the CDR3 is TGCAGCGTTTCGTTAGGAGCGGGAACGGGGGAGCAGTACTTC. It yields the protein CSVSLGAGTGEQYF.

The J gene is TRBJ2-1, the V gene TRBV27, with 11 bases aligning to TRBD1. V lost 6 bases and J lost 7; bases outside the gene matches: 2. The CDR3 extends over 13 amino acids. Germline V lookup: CDR1 MNHEY, CDR2 SMNVEV (reference sequence). CDR3 bases: TGTGCCAGCAGAGGGGACAGGGGGAATGAGCAGTTCTTC. Translating gives CASRGDRGNEQFF.

V is TRBV6-1 and J is TRBJ1-5; a possible D gene is TRBD1 (5 bases). V was clipped by 6 bases and J by 0 bases, with 9 bases between them. There are 14 residues in the CDR3. Germline CDR1 MNHNS, CDR2 SASEGT. The CDR3, as DNA: TGTGCCAGCAGACCGACAGCTAGCAATCAGCCCCAGCATTTT. Translating it yields CASRPTASNQPQHF.

A few counts support this clone. No conserved phenylalanine or tryptophan is present at the end of the CDR3, so a read error is the likely explanation. Because the CDR3's place on the DNA is in doubt, the DNA is left out and the CDR3 is given as listed by TCRdb. The rearrangement joins TRBV11-2 to TRBJ2-3; TRBD2 was called by the table and not checked on the DNA. Germline V gene lookup returns CDR1 SGHAT and CDR2 FQNNGV. The CDR3 spans 9 residues, counting both ends. The CDR3 reads CASGVPRYP.

CDR3 sequence (DNA): TGTGCCAGCAGCTCGTCGGGGAAGATACGGGGAAACACCATATATTTT. It translates to CASSSSGKIRGNTIYF. The chain recombines TRBV7-9 with TRBJ1-3, with D unresolved. CDR3 length: 16 amino acids. Germline V gene data show CDR1 as SEHNR and CDR2 as FQNEAQ (reference sequence). V gave up 4 bases and J gave up 4 bases, with 17 bases separating them. Full variable domain (missing parts from reference TRBV7-9 and TRBJ1-3): DTGVSQNPRHKITKRGQNVTFRCDPISEHNRLYWYRQTLGQGPEFLTYFQNEAQLEKSRLLSDRFSAERPKGSFSTLEIQRTEQGDSAMYLCASSSSGKIRGNTIYFGEGSWLTVV.

On this clone itself: This same CDR3 is encoded by further DNA sequences in the sample. The chain is built from TRBV18 and TRBJ2-3; no definite D call. The V end lost 1 base, the J end lost 5 bases, and 4 bases lay between the germline ends. Germline V CDR1 and CDR2: KGHSH, LQKENI. This CDR3 has 12 residues. The DNA for the CDR3 is TGTGCCAGCTCACCACGGGGAGATACGCAGTATTTT. Its protein is CASSPRGDTQYF.

This clone was counted a single time. The chain joins TRBV5-1 to TRBJ2-7; D is possibly TRBD2 (5 bases). Trimming pared 2 bases from V and 5 bases from J, leaving 14 bases between. CDR1 is SGHRS, CDR2 YFSETQ, per germline. There are 14 residues in the CDR3. The DNA of the CDR3 is TGCGCCAGCAGCTTATTTTCAGGCGGGCACGAGCAGTACTTC. Translated: CASSLFSGGHEQYF.

V usage is TRBV7-9 and J usage is TRBJ2-1; TRBD1 matches 10 bases. V lost 4 bases and J lost 2; bases outside the gene matches: 5. The CDR3 spans 16 residues. Germline loops: CDR1 SEHNR, CDR2 FQNEAQ (reference sequence). The CDR3, as DNA: TGTGCCAGCAGCTCGGACAGGGGGTTCCCCTACAATGAGCAGTTCTTC. Protein product: CASSSDRGFPYNEQFF. The full variable domain, with the rest looked up from reference TRBV7-9 and TRBJ2-1, is DTGVSQNPRHKITKRGQNVTFRCDPISEHNRLYWYRQTLGQGPEFLTYFQNEAQLEKSRLLSDRFSAERPKGSFSTLEIQRTEQGDSAMYLCASSSDRGFPYNEQFFGPGTRLTVL.

The chain couples TRBV4-1 to TRBJ1-5, with D possibly being TRBD1 (6 bases). Trimming left V 0 bases short and J 3 bases short, with 15 bases between. There are 17 residues in the CDR3. Germline loops: CDR1 MGHRA, CDR2 YSYEKL. The CDR3 sequence is CASSQESAGVYNQPQHF. CDR3 DNA: TGCGCCAGCAGCCAAGAATCGGCAGGGGTGTACAATCAGCCCCAGCATTTT.

Details on this clone: The same CDR3 arises from other DNA sequences in this sample as well. V gene TRBV18 combines with J gene TRBJ1-3; the D is unclear. The germline V and J ends were trimmed by 2 bases and 4 bases, with 9 bases remaining between them. This CDR3 comprises 14 residues. Germline assignment: CDR1 KGHSH and CDR2 LQKENI. CDR3 loop: CASSPGRVGNTIYF. DNA of the CDR3: TGTGCCAGCTCACCAGGGCGGGTCGGAAACACCATATATTTT.

This rearrangement joins TRBV19 to TRBJ1-4; 11 nucleotides line up with TRBD1. V lost 3 bases, J lost 0 bases, and 3 bases stayed unmatched. Germline V gene data show CDR1 as LNHDA and CDR2 as SQIVND (reference sequence). The CDR3 is 17 amino acids. CDR3 sequence (DNA): TGTGCCAGTAGTATTTGGGGACAGGGGGCAACTAATGAAAAACTGTTTTTT. It translates to CASSIWGQGATNEKLFF. Full variable domain (remainder filled in from reference TRBV19 and TRBJ1-4): DGGITQSPKYLFRKEGQNVTLSCEQNLNHDAMYWYRQDPGQGLRLIYYSQIVNDFQKGDIAEGYSVSREKKESFPLTVTSAQKNPTAFYLCASSIWGQGATNEKLFFGSGTQLSVL.

The chain combines TRBV2 with TRBJ1-6; D is uncertain. CDR3 length: 14 residues. V lost 6 bases and J 7 bases, leaving 13 bases between the germline ends. CDR1 is SNHLY, CDR2 FYNNEI, per germline. CDR3 loop: CASRSELGNSPLHF. The CDR3 DNA follows: TGTGCCAGCAGGAGTGAATTGGGAAATTCACCCCTCCACTTT.